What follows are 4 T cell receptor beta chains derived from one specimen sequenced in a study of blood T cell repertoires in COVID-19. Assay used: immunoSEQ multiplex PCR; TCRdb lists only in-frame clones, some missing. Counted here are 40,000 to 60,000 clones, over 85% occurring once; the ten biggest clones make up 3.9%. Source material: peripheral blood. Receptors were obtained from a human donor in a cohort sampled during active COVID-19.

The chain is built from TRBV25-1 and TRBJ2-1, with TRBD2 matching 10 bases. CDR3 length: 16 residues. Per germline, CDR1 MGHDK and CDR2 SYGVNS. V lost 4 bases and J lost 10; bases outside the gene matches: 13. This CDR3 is CASSGKLAGHLTEQFF. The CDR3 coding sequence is TGTGCCAGCAGTGGAAAACTAGCGGGGCACTTAACGGAGCAGTTCTTC.

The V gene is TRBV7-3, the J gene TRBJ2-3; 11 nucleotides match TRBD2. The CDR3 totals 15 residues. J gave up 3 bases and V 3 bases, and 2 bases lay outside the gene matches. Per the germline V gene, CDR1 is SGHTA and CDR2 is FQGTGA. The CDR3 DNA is TGTGCCAGCAGCTTCGGGACTAGCGGAACAGATACGCAGTATTTT. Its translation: CASSFGTSGTDTQYF. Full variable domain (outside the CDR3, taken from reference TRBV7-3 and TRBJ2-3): GAGVSQTPSNKVTEKGKYVELRCDPISGHTALYWYRQSLGQGPEFLIYFQGTGAADDSGLPNDRFFAVRPEGSVSTLKIQRTERGDSAVYLCASSFGTSGTDTQYFGPGTRLTVL.

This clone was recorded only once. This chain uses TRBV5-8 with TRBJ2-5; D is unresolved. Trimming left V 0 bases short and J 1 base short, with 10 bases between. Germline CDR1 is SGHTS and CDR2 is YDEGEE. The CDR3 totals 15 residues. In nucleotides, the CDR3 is TGTGCCAGCAGCTTGGAGTTGGGCAGCCAAGAGACCCAGTACTTC. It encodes CASSLELGSQETQYF.

The CDR3 DNA follows: TGTGCCACCAGTGATTTACTAGCGGGAGACACAGATACGCAGTATTTT. Residues: CATSDLLAGDTDTQYF. The V call is TRBV24-1, the J call TRBJ2-3, with TRBD2 identical over 11 bases. The V gene's germline CDR1 is KGHDR and CDR2 SFDVKD. The CDR3 has 16 residues. Trimming at V came to 1 base and at J to 2 bases, leaving 1 base not matched to a gene.